This TCR beta chain derives from a study of blood T cell repertoires in COVID-19. Study as a whole: T cells, B-cell-depleted T cells, or PBMCs provided the cDNA or gDNA that served as material.

The method was immunoSEQ multiplex PCR; TCRdb's version includes in-frame clones alone and lacks a portion of them. Here the sample spans 60,000 or so clones, over 60% being singletons. The CDR3 is 12 residues long. The germline gives CDR1 LGHNA, CDR2 YNFKEQ. V lost 4 bases, J lost 6 bases, and 1 base stayed unmatched. Sequencing was carried out using peripheral blood. The V gene is TRBV4-2, the J gene TRBJ2-3; 7 bases agree with TRBD2. This TCR came from a man aged 25 to 40 with COVID-19, enrolled during active disease. DNA for the CDR3: TGTGCCAGCAGCCGGGGGGGGGATACGCAGTATTTT. It codes for CASSRGGDTQYF.